The sequence of this TCR beta chain was determined in a study of blood T cell repertoires in COVID-19. Study summary: Cohort 3 recovered donors had two negative PCRs, clearance, or symptom resolution.

V lost 8 bases to trimming and J lost 4 bases, with 8 bases between them. The germline V gene encodes CDR1 SNHLY and CDR2 FYNNEI. This CDR3 is 12 amino acids long. Recruits, aged roughly 18 to 89 years, lived in 24 US areas. Cohort allocation depended upon clinical history that participants reported. Data came from immunoSEQ multiplex PCR; TCRdb stores just in-frame clones and leaves some out. The data show hundreds of thousands of clones, around nine tenths seen once. This TCR derives from a woman aged 55-70 years in a cohort exposed to, infected with or recovered from COVID-19 (not recorded which). J is TRBJ2-2 and V is TRBV2; D might be TRBD2 (5 bases). The sequenced sample consisted of PBMCs or T cells enriched from blood (not recorded which). The CDR3 loop is CASSRGTGELFF. The DNA of the CDR3 is TGTGCCAGCTCCCGGGGCACCGGGGAGCTGTTTTTT.